Listed below are T cell receptor beta chains from one sample, sequenced in a study of T cells after posttransplantation cyclophosphamide. Assay used: immunoSEQ multiplex PCR; TCRdb lists only in-frame clones, some missing. The specimen has about 38,000 clones, none found just once. Sequences were obtained from PBMCs. The receptors stem from a young man in good health and a related stem cell transplant donor. CDR3s include the opening cysteine and the closing phenylalanine or tryptophan. Each record gives: J gene, V gene, clone size, CDR3 protein. The size field is filled for only some rows; it gives once, few, many or a size class.

J: TRBJ1-2
V: TRBV9
size: many
CDR3: CASSTPGIGGYTF

J: TRBJ1-5
V: TRBV2
size: many
CDR3: CASSPSSSGPQHF

J: TRBJ2-5
V: TRBV5-4
size: -
CDR3: CASSFDGTGLETQYF

J: TRBJ1-1
V: TRBV29-1
size: many
CDR3: CSVQTNTEAFF

J: TRBJ1-1
V: TRBV5-1
size: many
CDR3: CASSLETGNTEAFF

J: TRBJ2-2
V: TRBV5-1
size: many
CDR3: CASSPNPGQGAGELFF

J: TRBJ1-5
V: TRBV5-5
size: many
CDR3: CASSPRQGAGNQPQHF

J: TRBJ2-1
V: TRBV9
size: many
CDR3: CASSSDRRVYNEQFF

J: TRBJ1-1
V: TRBV19
size: many
CDR3: CASSQGIGEAFF

J: TRBJ2-7
V: TRBV5-1
size: many
CDR3: CASSLARSYEQYF

J: TRBJ2-6
V: TRBV19
size: many
CDR3: CASSMAGDSSGANVLTF

J: TRBJ1-6
V: TRBV19
size: many
CDR3: CASSYDRVNSPLHF

J: TRBJ1-4
V: TRBV5-1
size: many
CDR3: CASSPTNHGTGNEKLFF

J: TRBJ1-2
V: TRBV4-1
size: many
CDR3: CTSSQDRGYTF

J: TRBJ2-1
V: TRBV5-4
size: few
CDR3: CASSLPPGGPGEQFF

J: TRBJ1-1
V: TRBV18
size: many
CDR3: CASSLRTEAFF

J: TRBJ1-4
V: TRBV11-1
size: many
CDR3: CASSNGHEKLFF

J: TRBJ2-7
V: TRBV7-9
size: many
CDR3: CASSSSGMTRRTYEQYF

J: TRBJ1-1
V: TRBV7-9
size: many
CDR3: CASSQIGTEAFF

J: TRBJ2-7
V: TRBV7-6
size: many
CDR3: CASSLASGTGIYEQYF

J: TRBJ2-4
V: TRBV12-3/TRBV12-4
size: many
CDR3: CASSPRGAPALYF

J: TRBJ2-7
V: TRBV4-3
size: many
CDR3: CASSTLPGYEQYF